This TCR beta chain was retrieved from a study of identical twins. General observations from the study: Fewer insertions characterized abundant cord blood beta clonotypes, whereas memory repertoires showed none. Analyses of zero insertions could, in part, be confounded by invariant MAIT and iNKT cells.

TCRdb re-derived calls from the 5' RACE reads in MiXCR, one entry per CDR3 protein. This repertoire shows nearly 900,000 distinct CDR3 sequences, over 9% found once; its top ten account for around 1.6%. Germline CDR1 is SEHNR and CDR2 is FQNEAQ (reference sequence). Trimming cost V 2 bases and J 13 bases, with 18 bases left between them. The CDR3 is made up of 15 amino acids. Regarding this clonotype: Antigen specificity is unknown.

This sample was shared with a second study, whose subject was yellow fever vaccine responses in identical twins.

The chain employs TRBV7-9 and TRBJ1-6; D perhaps matches TRBD1 (6 bases). This sequence originates from a woman between 18 and 29 years old in good health. Material for sequencing was PBMCs. CDR3 DNA: TGTGCCAGCAGCTTAAACGGGTCGCCGGGACACCCCCTCCACTTT. Residues: CASSLNGSPGHPLHF.